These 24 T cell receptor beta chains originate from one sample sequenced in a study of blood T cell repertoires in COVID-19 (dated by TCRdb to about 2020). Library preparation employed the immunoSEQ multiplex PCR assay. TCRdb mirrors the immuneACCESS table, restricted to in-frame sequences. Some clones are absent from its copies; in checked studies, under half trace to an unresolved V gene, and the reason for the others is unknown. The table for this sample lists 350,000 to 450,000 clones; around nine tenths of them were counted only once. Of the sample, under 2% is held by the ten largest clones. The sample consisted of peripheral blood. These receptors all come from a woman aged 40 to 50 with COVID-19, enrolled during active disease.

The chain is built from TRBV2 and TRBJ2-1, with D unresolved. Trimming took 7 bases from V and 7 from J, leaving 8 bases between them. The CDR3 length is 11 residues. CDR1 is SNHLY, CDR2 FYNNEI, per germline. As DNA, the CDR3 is TGTGCCAGCACTACTTGGAATGAGCAGTTCTTC. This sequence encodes CASTTWNEQFF.

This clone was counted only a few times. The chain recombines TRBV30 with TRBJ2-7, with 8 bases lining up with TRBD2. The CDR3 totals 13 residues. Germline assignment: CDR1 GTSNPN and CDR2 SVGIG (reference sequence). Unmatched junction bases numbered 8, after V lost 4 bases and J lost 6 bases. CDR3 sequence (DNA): TGTGCCTGGATCGGTCTAGCGGGCAGCGAGCAGTACTTC. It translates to CAWIGLAGSEQYF.

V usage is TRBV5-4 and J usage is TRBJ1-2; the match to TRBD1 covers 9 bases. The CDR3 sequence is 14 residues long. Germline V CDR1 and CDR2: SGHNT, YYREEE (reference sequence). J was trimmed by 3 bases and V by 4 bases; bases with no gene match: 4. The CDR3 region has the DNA TGTGCCAGCAGCCCCGACAGGGGGGACTATGGCTACACCTTC. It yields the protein CASSPDRGDYGYTF.

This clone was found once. CDR3 in DNA: TGTGCCAGCAGTTTATCGCTGGGACTAGCGGGGGTTAGGTGGGAGTTCTTC. Its translation: CASSLSLGLAGVRWEFF. The rearrangement joins TRBV27 to TRBJ2-1, with 14 bases matching TRBD2. Unmatched junction bases numbered 12, after V lost 0 bases and J lost 14 bases. The CDR3 runs to 17 residues. The germline V gene encodes CDR1 MNHEY and CDR2 SMNVEV (reference sequence).

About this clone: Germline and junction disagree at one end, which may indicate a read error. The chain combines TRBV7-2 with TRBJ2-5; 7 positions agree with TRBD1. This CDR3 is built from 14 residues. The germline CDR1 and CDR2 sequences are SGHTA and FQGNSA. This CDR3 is CASSLETGLSTGDF. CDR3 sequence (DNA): TGTGCCAGCAGCTTAGAAACCGGCTTAAGTACAGGGGACTTC.

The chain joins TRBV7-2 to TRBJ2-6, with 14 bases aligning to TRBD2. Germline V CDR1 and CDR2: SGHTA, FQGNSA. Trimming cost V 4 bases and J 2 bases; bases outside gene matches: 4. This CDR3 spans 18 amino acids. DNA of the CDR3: TGTGCCAGCAGCTCCTGGGGACTAGCGGGAGCTGGGGCCAACGTCCTGACTTTC. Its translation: CASSSWGLAGAGANVLTF.

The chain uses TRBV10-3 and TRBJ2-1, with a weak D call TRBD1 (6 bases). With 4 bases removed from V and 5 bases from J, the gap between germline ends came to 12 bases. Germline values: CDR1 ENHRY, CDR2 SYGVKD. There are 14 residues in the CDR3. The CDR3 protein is CAISGTKGDNEQFF. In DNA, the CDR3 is TGTGCCATCAGTGGGACGAAGGGGGACAATGAGCAGTTCTTC.

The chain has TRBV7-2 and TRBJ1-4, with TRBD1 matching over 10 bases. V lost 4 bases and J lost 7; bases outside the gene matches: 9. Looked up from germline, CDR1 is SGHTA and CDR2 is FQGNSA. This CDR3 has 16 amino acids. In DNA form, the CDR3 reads TGTGCCAGCAGCTCGAGGCCGGGACAGGGGAGTGAAAAACTGTTTTTT. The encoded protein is CASSSRPGQGSEKLFF.

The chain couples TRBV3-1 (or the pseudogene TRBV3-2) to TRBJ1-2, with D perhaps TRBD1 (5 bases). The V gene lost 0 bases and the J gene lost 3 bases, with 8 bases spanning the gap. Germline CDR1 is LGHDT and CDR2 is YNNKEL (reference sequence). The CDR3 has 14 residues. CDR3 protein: CASSQDTGHYGYTF. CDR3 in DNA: TGTGCCAGCAGCCAAGATACAGGCCACTATGGCTACACCTTC.

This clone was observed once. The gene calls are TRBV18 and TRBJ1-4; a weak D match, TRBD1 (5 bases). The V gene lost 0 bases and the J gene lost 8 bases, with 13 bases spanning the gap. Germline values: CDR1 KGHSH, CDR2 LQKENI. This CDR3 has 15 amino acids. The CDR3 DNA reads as TGTGCCAGCTCACCACCGTGGCGGGGGGTGGAAAAACTGTTTTTT. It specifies CASSPPWRGVEKLFF.

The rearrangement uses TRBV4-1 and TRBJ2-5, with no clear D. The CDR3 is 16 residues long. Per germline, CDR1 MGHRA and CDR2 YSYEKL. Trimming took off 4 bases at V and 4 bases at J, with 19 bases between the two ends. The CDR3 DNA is TGCGCCAGCAGCCCCGATCCTACGGGTCAGAGAGAGACCCAGTACTTC. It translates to CASSPDPTGQRETQYF.

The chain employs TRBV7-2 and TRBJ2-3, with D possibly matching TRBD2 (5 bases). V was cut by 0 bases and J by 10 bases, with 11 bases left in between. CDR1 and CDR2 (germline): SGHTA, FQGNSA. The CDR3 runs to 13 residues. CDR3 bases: TGTGCCAGCAGCTTAGCGCGCGACGGGGCGCAGTATTTT. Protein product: CASSLARDGAQYF.

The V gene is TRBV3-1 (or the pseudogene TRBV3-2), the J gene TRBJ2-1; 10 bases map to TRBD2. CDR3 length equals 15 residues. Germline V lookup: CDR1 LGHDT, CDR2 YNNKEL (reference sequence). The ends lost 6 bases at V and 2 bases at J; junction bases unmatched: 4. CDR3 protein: CASSPAGGPYNEQFF. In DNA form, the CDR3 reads TGTGCCAGCAGTCCAGCGGGAGGGCCCTACAATGAGCAGTTCTTC.

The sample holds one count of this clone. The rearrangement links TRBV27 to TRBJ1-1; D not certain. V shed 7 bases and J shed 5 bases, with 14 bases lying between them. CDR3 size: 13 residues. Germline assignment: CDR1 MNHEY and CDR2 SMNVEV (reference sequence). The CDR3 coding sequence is TGTGCCAGCAATATGCGGGAAGGAACTGAAGCTTTCTTT. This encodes CASNMREGTEAFF.

This chain's CDR3 is CASRDRGDTEAFF. The CDR3 DNA follows: TGCGCCAGCAGGGACAGGGGGGACACTGAAGCTTTCTTT. J is TRBJ1-1 and V is TRBV5-1, with TRBD1 identical over 10 bases. Germline V gene data show CDR1 as SGHRS and CDR2 as YFSETQ. V shed 5 bases and J 3 bases; nucleotides not matched to a gene: 1. CDR3 length equals 13 residues.

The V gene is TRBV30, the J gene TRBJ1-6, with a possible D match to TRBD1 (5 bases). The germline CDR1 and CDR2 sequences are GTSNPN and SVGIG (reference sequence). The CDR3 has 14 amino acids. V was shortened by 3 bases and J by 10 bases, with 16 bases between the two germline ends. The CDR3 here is CAWRATGFESPLHF. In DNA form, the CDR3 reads TGTGCCTGGAGGGCCACAGGTTTTGAGTCACCCCTCCACTTT.

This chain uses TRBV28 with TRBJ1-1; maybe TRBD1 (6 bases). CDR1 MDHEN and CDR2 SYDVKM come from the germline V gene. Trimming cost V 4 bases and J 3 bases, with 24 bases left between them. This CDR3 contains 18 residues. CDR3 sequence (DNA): TGTGCCAGCAGTTCTGCTACAGGGAGATCGGGTGTTGACACTGAAGCTTTCTTT. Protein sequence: CASSSATGRSGVDTEAFF.

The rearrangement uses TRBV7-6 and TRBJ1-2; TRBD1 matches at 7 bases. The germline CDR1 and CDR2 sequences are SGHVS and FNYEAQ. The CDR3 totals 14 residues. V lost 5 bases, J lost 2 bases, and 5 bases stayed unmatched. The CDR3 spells CASSASTGNYGYTF. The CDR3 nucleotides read TGTGCCAGCAGCGCCTCGACAGGGAACTATGGCTACACCTTC.

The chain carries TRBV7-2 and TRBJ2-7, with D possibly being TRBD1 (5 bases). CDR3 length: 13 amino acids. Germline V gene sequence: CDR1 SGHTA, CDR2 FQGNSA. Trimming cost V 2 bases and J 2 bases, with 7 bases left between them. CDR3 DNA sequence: TGTGCCAGCAGCTTAACAGGTACCTACGAGCAGTACTTC. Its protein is CASSLTGTYEQYF.

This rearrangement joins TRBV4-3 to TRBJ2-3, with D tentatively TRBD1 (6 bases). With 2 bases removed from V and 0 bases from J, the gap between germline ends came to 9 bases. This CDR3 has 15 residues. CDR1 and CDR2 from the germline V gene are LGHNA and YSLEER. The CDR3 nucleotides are TGCGCCAGCAGCCAACTGGACAGAAGCACAGATACGCAGTATTTT. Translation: CASSQLDRSTDTQYF.

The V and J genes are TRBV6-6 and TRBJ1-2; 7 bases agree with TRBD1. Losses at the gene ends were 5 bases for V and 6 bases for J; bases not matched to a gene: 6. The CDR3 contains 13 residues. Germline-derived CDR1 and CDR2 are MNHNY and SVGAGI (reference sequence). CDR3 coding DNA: TGTGCCAGCAGTCCCTCCGGGACAGATGGCTACACCTTC. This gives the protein CASSPSGTDGYTF.

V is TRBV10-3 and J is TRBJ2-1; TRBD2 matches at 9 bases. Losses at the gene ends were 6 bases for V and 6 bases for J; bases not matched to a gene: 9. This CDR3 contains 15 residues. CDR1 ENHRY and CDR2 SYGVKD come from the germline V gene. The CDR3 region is CAISGTSPGRNEQFF. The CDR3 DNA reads TGTGCCATCAGCGGGACTAGCCCAGGCCGCAATGAGCAGTTCTTC.

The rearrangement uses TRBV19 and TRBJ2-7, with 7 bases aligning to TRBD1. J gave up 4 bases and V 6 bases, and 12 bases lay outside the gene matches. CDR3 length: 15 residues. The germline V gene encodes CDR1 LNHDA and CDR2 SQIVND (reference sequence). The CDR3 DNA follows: TGTGCCAGTAGCCCCCAACGGGACAGCAAATACGAGCAGTACTTC. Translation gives CASSPQRDSKYEQYF. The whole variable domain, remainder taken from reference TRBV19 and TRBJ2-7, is DGGITQSPKYLFRKEGQNVTLSCEQNLNHDAMYWYRQDPGQGLRLIYYSQIVNDFQKGDIAEGYSVSREKKESFPLTVTSAQKNPTAFYLCASSPQRDSKYEQYFGPGTRLTVT.

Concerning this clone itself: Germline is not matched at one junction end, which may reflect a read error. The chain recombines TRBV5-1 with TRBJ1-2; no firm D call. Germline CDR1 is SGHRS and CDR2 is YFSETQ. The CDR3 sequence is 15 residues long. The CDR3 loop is CASSLEGFRLPAEDF. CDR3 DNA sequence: TGCGCCAGCAGCTTGGAAGGATTCAGATTACCCGCGGAGGACTTC.